This TCR beta chain comes out of a study of cytomegalovirus exposure and HLA in healthy donors. Primers for the PCR totalled 60 Vbeta and 13 Jbeta. The repertoire was sequenced with immunoSEQ multiplex PCR; TCRdb's copy has only in-frame clones and lacks some. The table records around 130,000 clones, over 8% of them present only once. Study conclusions and caveats: It was confirmed in vitro that three of the CMV-associated chains were specific for CMV antigens. Within an earlier analysis, most TCR beta V segments proved productive either about 90% or about 30% of the time.

This clone was recorded a few times. Its specificity is not known. Regarding donors, all were healthy bone marrow donors. At collection, donors were nominally healthy, but unrecorded immune exposures were probable. The sample taken for sequencing was PBMCs. This receptor was obtained from a man between 35 and 55 years old in good health and CMV-seronegative.

The CDR3 DNA is TGCGCCAGCAGCCAAGGTGCTAGCGGGTCGGGAGATGGGCTCGAGCAGTACTTC. Translation gives CASSQGASGSGDGLEQYF. This rearrangement joins TRBV4-1 to TRBJ2-7, with 8 bases fitting TRBD2. CDR3 size: 18 residues. Trimming cost V 1 base and J 6 bases; bases outside gene matches: 17. The germline gives CDR1 MGHRA, CDR2 YSYEKL.